The 8 T cell receptor beta chains below all came from one sample that was sequenced in a study of CD8 T cells in ankylosing spondylitis. Their antigens remain unidentified. General study findings and limits: A TCR beta motif of eight highly homologous variants appeared characteristic of ankylosing spondylitis blood.

MiXCR, run by TCRdb on the 5' RACE reads, gives a single entry per CDR3 protein. The table has some 840,000 distinct CDR3 sequences, about 11% seen once. Sequencing was done on a sample of blood, either unsorted or a sorted T cell fraction (not recorded which). The receptor source for this set is a male donor with ankylosing spondylitis.

This clonotype was counted only a few times. The rearrangement links TRBV20-1 to TRBJ2-1; 10 nucleotides agree with TRBD2. There are 19 residues in the CDR3. V shed 4 bases and J 7 bases; nucleotides not matched to a gene: 22. Looked up from germline, CDR1 is DFQATT and CDR2 is SNEGSKA (reference sequence). DNA for the CDR3: TGCAGTGCTACCTCCATCTGGCTAGCGGGGGACGGGAGATTTAATGAGCAGTTCTTC. It is translated as CSATSIWLAGDGRFNEQFF.

The chain links TRBV10-3 to TRBJ2-5, with 14 positions matching TRBD2. The germline CDR1 and CDR2 sequences are ENHRY and SYGVKD. This CDR3 comprises 18 residues. V lost 10 bases and J lost 5; bases outside the gene matches: 18. The CDR3 loop is CATRTPGTSGRGGETQYF. The CDR3 DNA sequence: TGTGCCACACGGACACCCGGGACTAGCGGGAGAGGGGGGGAGACCCAGTACTTC.

This clonotype has just a few counts. CDR3 in DNA: TGCAGTGCTAACCCGGGAGGGGATACGCAGTATTTT. Amino acids: CSANPGGDTQYF. The rearrangement links TRBV20-1 to TRBJ2-3; TRBD2 matches 8 bases. The V gene end was trimmed by 4 bases and the J gene end by 6 bases; junction bases not matched to a gene: 3. Germline assignment: CDR1 DFQATT and CDR2 SNEGSKA (reference sequence). The CDR3 sequence is 12 residues long.

Many counts were recorded for this clonotype. The chain combines TRBV4-1 with TRBJ1-5; D remains unclear. From germline, CDR1 is MGHRA and CDR2 YSYEKL. CDR3 length: 15 residues. Trimming stripped 7 bases from V and 4 bases from J, with 17 bases between. For the CDR3, the DNA is TGCGCCAGCAACTCAAACTGGGGAGGGAATCAGCCCCAGCATTTT. Its protein is CASNSNWGGNQPQHF.

This clonotype was counted a few times. The chain has TRBV9 and TRBJ1-1; a possible D gene is TRBD1 (5 bases). The CDR3 has 15 amino acids. Trimming took 0 bases from V and 1 from J, leaving 10 bases between them. Per the germline V gene, CDR1 is SGDLS and CDR2 is YYNGEE. As DNA, the CDR3 is TGTGCCAGCAGCGTAGACCTAGACAGGAACACTGAAGCTTTCTTT. It yields the protein CASSVDLDRNTEAFF.

The chain joins TRBV20-1 to TRBJ2-7; TRBD2 is a possible D gene (6 bases). V was shortened by 5 bases and J by 5 bases, with 19 bases between the two germline ends. The CDR3 sequence is 14 residues long. Germline-derived CDR1 and CDR2 are DFQATT and SNEGSKA (reference sequence). The CDR3 region has the DNA TGCAGTGCTCGCACTAGCTTAGACGTAGACGAGCAGTACTTC. Translating it yields CSARTSLDVDEQYF.

This chain uses TRBV4-2 with TRBJ2-5; no clear D. This CDR3 is 16 amino acids long. Germline CDR1 is LGHNA and CDR2 is YNFKEQ. V lost 4 bases and J lost 4, with 19 bases in between. The CDR3 reads CASSPTNLWSVETQYF. The CDR3, as DNA: TGTGCCAGCAGCCCGACCAATTTATGGTCGGTAGAGACCCAGTACTTC.

This clonotype was counted only a few times. The chain uses TRBV29-1 and TRBJ2-1; either TRBD1 or TRBD2 may fit D (6 bases each). Germline CDR1 reads SQVTM; CDR2 reads ANQGSEA. V was cut by 7 bases and J by 9 bases, with 22 bases left in between. The CDR3 sequence is 14 residues long. CDR3 residues: CSAGQSVEGGEQFF. As DNA, the CDR3 is TGCAGCGCCGGACAGTCGGTAGAGGGGGGTGAGCAGTTCTTC.